The 14 T cell receptor beta chains in this list originate from one sample, sequenced in a study of cytomegalovirus exposure and HLA in healthy donors. This PCR relied on a set of 60 Vbeta primers and 13 Jbeta primers. Sequencing was performed with immunoSEQ multiplex PCR; in TCRdb, only in-frame clones are kept and a portion is missing. The sample carries around 76,000 clones, around 84% recorded once. The sequenced sample consisted of PBMCs. These receptors were obtained from a middle-aged woman in good health and CMV-seropositive.

The rearrangement joins TRBV7-2 to TRBJ2-3; 14 bases line up with TRBD2. In germline, CDR1 is SGHTA, CDR2 FQGNSA. The CDR3 sequence is 18 residues long. V dropped 5 bases and J dropped 6; count of bases not matched to a gene: 13. The CDR3 here is CASSIPLRLAGGPDTQYF. The DNA of the CDR3 is TGTGCCAGCAGCATTCCCTTAAGACTAGCGGGGGGGCCGGATACGCAGTATTTT.

This sequence joins TRBV11-2 and TRBJ2-3, with D maybe TRBD2 (5 bases). The CDR3 spans 16 residues. With 1 base removed from V and 1 base from J, the gap between germline ends came to 12 bases. CDR1 SGHAT and CDR2 FQNNGV come from the germline V gene. CDR3 amino acids: CASSLVVTTRTDTQYF. CDR3 DNA sequence: TGTGCCAGCAGCTTAGTCGTGACTACCCGCACAGATACGCAGTATTTT. The full variable domain, in which reference TRBV11-2 and TRBJ2-3 provide the parts outside the CDR3, is EAGVAQSPRYKIIEKRQSVAFWCNPISGHATLYWYQQILGQGPKLLIQFQNNGVVDDSQLPKDRFSAERLKGVDSTLKIQPAKLEDSAVYLCASSLVVTTRTDTQYFGPGTRLTVL.

The chain carries TRBV5-1 and TRBJ2-5; TRBD1 is a possible D gene (7 bases). This CDR3 spans 15 amino acids. CDR1 is SGHRS and CDR2 is YFSETQ in the germline V gene. The V end lost 2 bases, the J end lost 4 bases, and 15 bases lay between the germline ends. The CDR3 is CASSFQGEVGETQYF. CDR3 DNA sequence: TGCGCCAGCAGCTTCCAGGGGGAGGTAGGAGAGACCCAGTACTTC.

The chain joins TRBV19 to TRBJ2-7; perhaps TRBD1 as D (6 bases). Germline CDR1 is LNHDA and CDR2 is SQIVND (reference sequence). The germline V and J ends were trimmed by 5 bases and 3 bases, with 11 bases remaining between them. This CDR3 spans 13 amino acids. CDR3 sequence (DNA): TGTGCCAGTAGTGCCACAGGGATCTACGAGCAGTACTTC. Protein sequence: CASSATGIYEQYF.

The chain couples TRBV5-1 to TRBJ1-2; tentative D call: TRBD1 (5 bases). The CDR3 covers 15 residues. V lost 0 bases to trimming and J lost 4 bases, with 13 bases between them. Germline CDR1 SGHRS, CDR2 YFSETQ. The CDR3 DNA is TGCGCCAGCAGCTTGGACCAGGGCTTTGGCTATGGCTACACCTTC. It codes for CASSLDQGFGYGYTF. Variable domain in full (rest from reference TRBV5-1 and TRBJ1-2): KAGVTQTPRYLIKTRGQQVTLSCSPISGHRSVSWYQQTPGQGLQFLFEYFSETQRNKGNFPGRFSGRQFSNSRSEMNVSTLELGDSALYLCASSLDQGFGYGYTFGSGTRLTVV.

The chain uses TRBV6-4 and TRBJ1-2; 9 bases agree with TRBD1. Germline V gene sequence: CDR1 MRHNA, CDR2 SNTAGT. The CDR3 length is 13 residues. Unmatched junction bases numbered 0, after V lost 0 bases and J lost 7 bases. DNA for the CDR3: TGTGCCAGCAGTGACTCGACAGGGGGTGGCTACACCTTC. Residues: CASSDSTGGGYTF.

This chain uses TRBV9 with TRBJ2-2, with no clear D. The germline CDR1 and CDR2 sequences are SGDLS and YYNGEE. The CDR3 totals 14 residues. V was pared by 0 bases and J by 4 bases, with 7 bases between. As DNA, the CDR3 is TGTGCCAGCAGCGTAGTGGCCGCCACCGGGGAGCTGTTTTTT. It yields the protein CASSVVAATGELFF.

This chain uses TRBV4-3 with TRBJ2-3; D possibly corresponds to TRBD2 (5 bases). The germline CDR1 and CDR2 sequences are LGHNA and YSLEER. This CDR3 spans 17 amino acids. V was cut by 0 bases and J by 4 bases, with 17 bases left in between. CDR3 residues: CASSQDSDSAVADTQYF. In DNA form, the CDR3 reads TGCGCCAGCAGCCAAGATTCGGATAGCGCGGTCGCAGATACGCAGTATTTT.

The chain recombines TRBV30 with TRBJ1-3; D is unclear. The ends were cut back, 0 bases at V and 0 bases at J, with 12 bases in the middle. CDR1 is GTSNPN and CDR2 is SVGIG in the germline V gene (reference sequence). The CDR3 is 16 residues long. DNA of the CDR3: TGTGCCTGGAGTGTACCTCCAGAGCGCTCTGGAAACACCATATATTTT. This gives the protein CAWSVPPERSGNTIYF.

This clone came up a few times. The chain couples TRBV18 to TRBJ2-4; D uncertain. CDR3 length: 12 amino acids. Trimming removed 6 bases at V and 8 bases at J, with 11 bases between. Germline-derived CDR1 and CDR2 are KGHSH and LQKENI. CDR3 nucleotides: TGTGCCAGCTCTCTCTTACGAGACATTCAGTACTTC. As protein: CASSLLRDIQYF. Combining the CDR3 with reference TRBV18 and TRBJ2-4 gives the whole variable domain NAGVMQNPRHLVRRRGQEARLRCSPMKGHSHVYWYRQLPEEGLKFMVYLQKENIIDESGMPKERFSAEFPKEGPSILRIQQVVRGDSAAYFCASSLLRDIQYFGAGTRLSVL.

The chain is built from TRBV21-1 and TRBJ1-5; TRBD1 is the table's D call, not checked against the DNA. TRBV21-1 corresponds to a pseudogene. The CDR3 extends over 15 amino acids. The CDR3 region is CASSKRQGSNQPQHF. CDR3 bases: TGTGCCAGCAGCAAAAGACAGGGTAGCAATCAGCCCCAGCATTTT.

The chain combines TRBV4-1 with TRBJ2-7; maybe TRBD2 (6 bases). Germline V gives CDR1 MGHRA, CDR2 YSYEKL. The V gene lost 3 bases and the J gene lost 1 base, with 7 bases spanning the gap. This CDR3 is 13 amino acids long. DNA of the CDR3: TGCGCCAGCAGCCATGCGGGGTCCTACGAGCAGTACTTC. Amino acids: CASSHAGSYEQYF.

The rearrangement links TRBV7-9 to TRBJ2-1, with 9 bases matching TRBD1. V was pared by 7 bases and J by 7 bases, with 17 bases of the junction left unmatched. Per germline, CDR1 SEHNR and CDR2 FQNEAQ (reference sequence). This CDR3 is 17 amino acids long. CDR3 sequence reads: CASNFGYRDRVKNEQFF. In DNA form, the CDR3 reads TGTGCCAGCAACTTTGGGTACCGGGACAGGGTGAAAAATGAGCAGTTCTTC.

The rearrangement joins TRBV5-4 to TRBJ2-5; D unclear. V lost 0 bases to trimming and J lost 5 bases, with 11 bases between them. The CDR3 extends over 14 amino acids. Germline V gene data show CDR1 as SGHNT and CDR2 as YYREEE (reference sequence). The CDR3 here is CASSLDPGTETQYF. In DNA form, the CDR3 reads TGTGCCAGCAGCTTGGACCCGGGTACGGAGACCCAGTACTTC. The full variable domain, with the rest looked up from reference TRBV5-4 and TRBJ2-5, is ETGVTQSPTHLIKTRGQQVTLRCSSQSGHNTVSWYQQALGQGPQFIFQYYREEENGRGNFPPRFSGLQFPNYSSELNVNALELDDSALYLCASSLDPGTETQYFGPGTRLLVL.